One sample yielded the 14 T cell receptor beta chains listed below, sequenced in a study of beta chain features in type 1 diabetes. The study's findings and limits: Patients with Type 1 diabetes showed moderately but significantly shorter TCRB CDR3s in all four CD4+ subsets.

These receptors' targets are unknown. Expressed TCRB transcripts were sequenced after all isolated RNA was converted to cDNA. Generated by immunoSEQ multiplex PCR, the TCRdb table keeps only in-frame clones and is missing some. This sample has about 370,000 clones, with about 10% found just once. The sample was central memory CD4+ T cells from blood. These receptors came from a man aged 25-45 years with type 1 diabetes.

This clone was detected many times. V is TRBV11-2 and J is TRBJ2-3; D is undetermined. Per the germline V gene, CDR1 is SGHAT and CDR2 is FQNNGV. Trimming cost V 5 bases and J 0 bases, with 15 bases left between them. This CDR3 has 16 residues. In DNA form, the CDR3 reads TGTGCCAGCAGCCTCTCTAAGGGCCCGAGCACAGATACGCAGTATTTT. This sequence encodes CASSLSKGPSTDTQYF.

This clone was detected only a few times. The chain recombines TRBV7-3 with TRBJ2-7, with D perhaps assigned TRBD1 or TRBD2 (5 bases each). The CDR3 totals 14 residues. Germline CDR1 is SGHTA and CDR2 is FQGTGA. V lost 6 bases and J 7 bases, leaving 19 bases between the germline ends. CDR3 region: CASSSEGLWREQYF. Here the CDR3 DNA reads TGTGCCAGCAGTTCCGAGGGGCTTTGGAGGGAGCAGTACTTC.

This clone was counted ten times or more. This rearrangement joins TRBV19 to TRBJ2-1, with 11 bases aligning to TRBD2. CDR3 length: 15 residues. The germline gives CDR1 LNHDA, CDR2 SQIVND (reference sequence). Trimming took 4 bases from V and 4 from J; bases not matched to a gene: 3. CDR3 amino acids: CASSKTSGAYNEQFF. In DNA, the CDR3 is TGTGCCAGTAGTAAGACTAGCGGGGCGTACAATGAGCAGTTCTTC.

This clone was seen more than once but under ten times. This chain connects TRBV6-5 to TRBJ1-1; D call uncertain. The V end was cut by 2 bases, the J end by 0 bases, with 10 bases between. This CDR3 comprises 15 residues. In germline, CDR1 is MNHEY, CDR2 SVGAGI. CDR3 nucleotide sequence: TGTGCCAGCAGTTACCAGCCAGCAGTGAACACTGAAGCTTTCTTT. Translating it yields CASSYQPAVNTEAFF.

This clone was counted only a few times. The chain uses TRBV6-5 and TRBJ1-3; D is ambiguous. The CDR3 extends over 15 amino acids. The V and J ends lost 6 bases and 0 bases respectively, with 12 bases between them. Per germline, CDR1 MNHEY and CDR2 SVGAGI. CDR3 loop: CASSPVFTSGNTIYF. For the CDR3, the DNA is TGTGCCAGCAGCCCTGTCTTCACCTCTGGAAACACCATATATTTT.

This clone was seen only a few times. V is TRBV7-2 and J is TRBJ1-2, with TRBD1 matching over 10 bases. The V and J ends lost 5 bases and 8 bases, in that order; junction bases with no gene match: 8. The germline gives CDR1 SGHTA, CDR2 FQGNSA. CDR3 length: 14 amino acids. The CDR3 DNA reads as TGTGCCAGCAGCCCGCGACAGGGGGCCAGGGGCTACACCTTC. As protein: CASSPRQGARGYTF.

This clone came up many times. This chain connects TRBV7-9 to TRBJ2-1; 12 nucleotides line up with TRBD1. CDR3 size: 14 residues. CDR1 SEHNR and CDR2 FQNEAQ come from the germline V gene (reference sequence). CDR3 in DNA: TGTAAGGGAATCCGGGACAGGGGGCGAGGAGAGCAGTTCTTC. It yields the protein CKGIRDRGRGEQFF.

The rearrangement links TRBV7-2 to TRBJ2-7; 8 bases agree with TRBD1. Trimming at V came to 1 base and at J to 2 bases, leaving 4 bases not matched to a gene. The CDR3 contains 15 residues. Germline V gene data show CDR1 as SGHTA and CDR2 as FQGNSA. The CDR3 coding sequence is TGTGCCAGCAGCTTAGGTGCAGGGGGCACCTACGAGCAGTACTTC. This encodes CASSLGAGGTYEQYF.

This clone has just a few counts. V and J are TRBV7-7 and TRBJ2-1, with 11 bases identical to TRBD2. This CDR3 comprises 20 residues. J lost 8 bases, V lost 2 bases, and 20 bases had no gene match. CDR1 is SSHAT, CDR2 FNYEAQ, per germline (reference sequence). CDR3 in DNA: TGTGCCAGCAGCTTAAGGGCCCTAGCGGGAGGACTTACCCCAACCGATGAGCAGTTCTTC. This sequence encodes CASSLRALAGGLTPTDEQFF.

The V and J genes are TRBV20-1 and TRBJ1-1; no clear D gene. Germline assignment: CDR1 DFQATT and CDR2 SNEGSKA (reference sequence). The V end was cut by 6 bases, the J end by 2 bases, with 4 bases between. CDR3 size: 10 residues. CDR3 protein: CSAANTEAFF. The CDR3 nucleotides read TGCAGTGCAGCAAACACTGAAGCTTTCTTT.

This clone was seen a few times. V gene TRBV28 combines with J gene TRBJ1-5; no clear D. The CDR3 contains 14 residues. Germline CDR1 MDHEN, CDR2 SYDVKM. V shed 5 bases and J shed 6 bases, with 14 bases lying between them. The CDR3 loop reads CASSPIHRGQPQHF. The CDR3 DNA is TGTGCCAGCAGTCCTATTCACAGAGGTCAGCCCCAGCATTTT.

This chain uses TRBV7-2 with TRBJ2-5; 8 nucleotides match TRBD2. Germline CDR1 is SGHTA and CDR2 is FQGNSA. CDR3 length: 13 amino acids. The trim removed 6 bases at V and 7 bases at J, leaving 7 bases unmatched. CDR3 in DNA: TGTGCCAGCAGTTCAGCGGGAGAGGGGACCCAGTACTTC. Translation gives CASSSAGEGTQYF.

This clone has more than one count but fewer than ten. The rearrangement links TRBV27 to TRBJ2-1; possible D gene TRBD2, 6 bases. CDR1 and CDR2 (germline): MNHEY, SMNVEV (reference sequence). The CDR3 sequence is 13 residues long. Trimming removed 5 bases from V and 11 bases from J, with 16 bases in between. CDR3 sequence: CASSIYGAGKQFF. CDR3 nucleotide sequence: TGTGCCAGCAGTATCTACGGGGCGGGGAAGCAGTTCTTC.

The chain has TRBV5-1 and TRBJ2-1; TRBD1 matches at 11 bases. The V and J ends lost 6 bases and 8 bases, in that order; junction bases with no gene match: 7. CDR1 and CDR2 from the germline V gene are SGHRS and YFSETQ. The CDR3 loop spans 14 amino acids. The CDR3 DNA follows: TGCGCCAGCACCATGGGACAGGGGGGCGATGAGCAGTTCTTC. It translates to CASTMGQGGDEQFF.